What follows are 9 T cell receptor beta chains derived from one specimen sequenced in a study of T cell repertoires in cytomegalovirus infection. TCRdb redid the calling of the reads with MiXCR, one entry per CDR3 protein. The sample consists of roughly 150,000 distinct CDR3 sequences, about 15% of them appearing once. The sample consisted of CD8+ T cells from PBMCs. Receptors originate from a human donor in good health (CMV status not recorded). Some clones in this sample may be carry-over from other donors' samples.

This clonotype came up a few times. This chain links TRBV28 with TRBJ1-1; 7 positions match TRBD1. The CDR3 has 16 residues. V lost 6 bases, J lost 4 bases, and 14 bases stayed unmatched. The germline CDR1 and CDR2 sequences are MDHEN and SYDVKM. As DNA, the CDR3 is TGTGCCAGCAGAGAGTCGACAGGGCCCTCGGGCACTGAAGCTTTCTTT. The encoded protein is CASRESTGPSGTEAFF.

The V and J genes are TRBV6-6 and TRBJ1-3, with D possibly TRBD1 on 5 matching bases. Per germline, CDR1 MNHNY and CDR2 SVGAGI (reference sequence). The germline V and J ends were trimmed by 6 bases and 7 bases, with 16 bases remaining between them. This CDR3 has 14 amino acids. CDR3 DNA sequence: TGTGCCAGCAGCGGCCAACTTGGGGGTAACACCATATATTTT. Protein product: CASSGQLGGNTIYF.

This clonotype turned up a few times. The chain combines TRBV12-3 or TRBV12-4 with TRBJ2-1; D unresolved. Trimming took off 1 base at V and 6 bases at J, with 4 bases between the two ends. This CDR3 is built from 12 residues. The CDR3 sequence: CASSLVLNEQFF. The CDR3 nucleotides are TGTGCCAGCAGTTTAGTCCTCAATGAGCAGTTCTTC.

This sequence joins TRBV29-1 and TRBJ2-7; D gene uncertain. Germline V gene lookup returns CDR1 SQVTM and CDR2 ANQGSEA. The CDR3 loop spans 13 amino acids. Trimming removed 2 bases at V and 0 bases at J, with 8 bases between. This chain's CDR3 is CSVETTSSYEQYF. DNA of the CDR3: TGCAGCGTTGAAACGACGAGCTCCTACGAGCAGTACTTC.

In its sample, this clonotype was seen a few times. The genes are TRBV7-6 and TRBJ1-1, with a tentative D call TRBD1 (5 bases). CDR1 and CDR2 from the germline V gene are SGHVS and FNYEAQ. V lost 1 base and J 4 bases, leaving 10 bases between the germline ends. The CDR3 extends over 14 amino acids. The CDR3 DNA follows: TGTGCCAGCAGCTTAGGGGTCGGGGGCACTGAAGCTTTCTTT. Protein product: CASSLGVGGTEAFF. The complete variable domain, with remaining parts taken from reference TRBV7-6 and TRBJ1-1, reads GAGVSQSPRYKVTKRGQDVALRCDPISGHVSLYWYRQALGQGPEFLTYFNYEAQQDKSGLPNDRFSAERPEGSISTLTIQRTEQRDSAMYRCASSLGVGGTEAFFGQGTRLTVV.

This chain uses TRBV7-8 with TRBJ2-2; the D is unclear. Trimming left V 2 bases short and J 5 bases short, with 9 bases between. This CDR3 comprises 14 residues. Germline-derived CDR1 and CDR2 are SGHVS and FQNEAQ. CDR3 sequence: CASSLLGFTGELFF. DNA of the CDR3: TGTGCCAGCAGCTTACTAGGTTTTACCGGGGAGCTGTTTTTT.

This chain uses TRBV9 with TRBJ1-2, with D unresolved. V shed 5 bases and J shed 5 bases, with 16 bases lying between them. Germline loops: CDR1 SGDLS, CDR2 YYNGEE. The CDR3 has 14 amino acids. The CDR3 bases are TGTGCCAGCAGTGGGTCCGAAGGCTTTTATGGCTACACCTTC. It specifies CASSGSEGFYGYTF.

The rearrangement links TRBV28 to TRBJ2-3; a possible D gene is TRBD2 (7 bases). The CDR3 has 17 amino acids. Trimming cost V 3 bases and J 0 bases, with 16 bases left between them. Looked up from germline, CDR1 is MDHEN and CDR2 is SYDVKM. CDR3 sequence (DNA): TGTGCCAGCAGTTTCCCCCCAGGGGAGGGTAGCACAGATACGCAGTATTTT. It is translated as CASSFPPGEGSTDTQYF.

This clonotype was seen more than once but under ten times. The V call is TRBV7-2, the J call TRBJ1-6; 9 bases map to TRBD1. Germline-derived CDR1 and CDR2 are SGHTA and FQGNSA. V dropped 6 bases and J dropped 9; count of bases not matched to a gene: 6. The CDR3 is 14 residues long. CDR3 DNA: TGTGCCAGCAGTCCCGGGACAGGGCCTTCACCCCTCCACTTT. Protein sequence: CASSPGTGPSPLHF.